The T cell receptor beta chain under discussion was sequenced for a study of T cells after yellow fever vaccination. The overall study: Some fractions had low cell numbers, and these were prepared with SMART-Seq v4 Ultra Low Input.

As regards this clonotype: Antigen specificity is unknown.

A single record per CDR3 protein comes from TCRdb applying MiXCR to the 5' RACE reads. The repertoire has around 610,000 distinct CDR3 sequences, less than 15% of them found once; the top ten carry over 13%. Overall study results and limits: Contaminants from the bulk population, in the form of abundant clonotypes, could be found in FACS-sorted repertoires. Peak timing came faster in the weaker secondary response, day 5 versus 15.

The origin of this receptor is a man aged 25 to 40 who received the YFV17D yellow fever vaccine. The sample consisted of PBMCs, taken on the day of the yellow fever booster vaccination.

This chain's CDR3 is CSASRGPTEAFF. The CDR3, as DNA: TGCAGTGCTAGTCGAGGGCCCACGGAAGCTTTCTTT. This chain links TRBV20-1 with TRBJ1-1; no reliable D call. CDR3 length: 12 amino acids. The V end was cut by 3 bases, the J end by 8 bases, with 13 bases between. Germline loops: CDR1 DFQATT, CDR2 SNEGSKA (reference sequence).